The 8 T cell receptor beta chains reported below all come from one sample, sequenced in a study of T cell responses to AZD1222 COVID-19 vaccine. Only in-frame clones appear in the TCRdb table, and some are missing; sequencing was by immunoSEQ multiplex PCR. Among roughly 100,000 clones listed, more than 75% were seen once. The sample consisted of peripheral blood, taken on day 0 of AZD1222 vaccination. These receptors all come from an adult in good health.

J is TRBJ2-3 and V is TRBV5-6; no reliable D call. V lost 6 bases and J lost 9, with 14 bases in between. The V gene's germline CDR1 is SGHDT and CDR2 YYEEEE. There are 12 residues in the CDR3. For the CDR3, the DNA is TGTGCCAGCATCAAGAGGCTAGAGACGCAGTATTTT. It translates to CASIKRLETQYF. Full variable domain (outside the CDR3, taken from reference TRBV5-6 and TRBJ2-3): DAGVTQSPTHLIKTRGQQVTLRCSPKSGHDTVSWYQQALGQGPQFIFQYYEEEERQRGNFPDRFSGHQFPNYSSELNVNALLLGDSALYLCASIKRLETQYFGPGTRLTVL.

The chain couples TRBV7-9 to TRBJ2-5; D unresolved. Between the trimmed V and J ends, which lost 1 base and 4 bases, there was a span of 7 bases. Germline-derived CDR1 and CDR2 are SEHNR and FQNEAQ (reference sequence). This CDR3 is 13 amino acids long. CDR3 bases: TGTGCCAGCAGCTTAGAAGTGGGAGAGACCCAGTACTTC. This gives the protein CASSLEVGETQYF.

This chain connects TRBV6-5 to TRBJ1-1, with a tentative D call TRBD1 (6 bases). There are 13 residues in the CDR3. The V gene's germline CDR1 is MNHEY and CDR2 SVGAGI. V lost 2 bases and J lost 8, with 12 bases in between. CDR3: CASSYHRAMEAFF. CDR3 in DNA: TGTGCCAGCAGTTACCACAGGGCTATGGAAGCTTTCTTT.

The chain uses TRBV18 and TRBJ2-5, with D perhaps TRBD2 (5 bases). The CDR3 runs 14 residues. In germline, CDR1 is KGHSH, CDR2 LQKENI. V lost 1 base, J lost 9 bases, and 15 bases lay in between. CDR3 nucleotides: TGTGCCAGCTCACCACAAATCGGCCCGGAGGCCCAGTACTTC. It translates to CASSPQIGPEAQYF.

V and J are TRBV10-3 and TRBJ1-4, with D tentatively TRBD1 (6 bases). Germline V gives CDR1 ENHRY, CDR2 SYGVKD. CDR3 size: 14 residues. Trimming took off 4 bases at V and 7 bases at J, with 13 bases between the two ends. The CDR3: CAISGGPSGEKLFF. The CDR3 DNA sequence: TGTGCCATCAGTGGGGGGCCGAGTGGTGAAAAACTGTTTTTT.

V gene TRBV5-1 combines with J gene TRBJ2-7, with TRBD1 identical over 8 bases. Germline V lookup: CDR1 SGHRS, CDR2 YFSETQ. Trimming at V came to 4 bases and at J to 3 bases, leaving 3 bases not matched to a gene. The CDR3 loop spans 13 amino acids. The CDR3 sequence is CASSADRGYEQYF. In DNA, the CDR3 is TGCGCCAGCAGCGCCGACAGGGGCTACGAGCAGTACTTC.

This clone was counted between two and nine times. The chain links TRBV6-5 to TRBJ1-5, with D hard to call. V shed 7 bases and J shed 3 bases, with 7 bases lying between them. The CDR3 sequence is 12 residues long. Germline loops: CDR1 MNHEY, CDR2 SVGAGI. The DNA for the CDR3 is TGTGCCAGCAAAACAGTCAATCAGCCCCAGCATTTT. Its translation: CASKTVNQPQHF.

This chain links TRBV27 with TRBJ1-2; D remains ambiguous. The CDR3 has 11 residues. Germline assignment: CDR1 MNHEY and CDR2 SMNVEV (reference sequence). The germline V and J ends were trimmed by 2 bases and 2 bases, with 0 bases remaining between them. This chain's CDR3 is CASSLNYGYTF. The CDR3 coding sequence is TGTGCCAGCAGTTTAAACTATGGCTACACCTTC.